This T cell receptor (beta chain) stems from a study of T-cell memory formation after mild COVID-19. This CDR3 contains 14 residues. Between the trimmed V and J ends, which lost 5 bases and 5 bases, there was a span of 15 bases. With constant-segment primers, 5'RACE yielded cDNA libraries of TCR alpha and TCR beta that carried sample barcodes and UMIs. TCRdb recomputed calls from the 5' RACE reads with MiXCR, one row per CDR3 protein. Counted here are about 210,000 distinct CDR3 sequences, 27% occurring once; the ten biggest clones make up around 10%. The receptor's source is an adult woman who had mild COVID-19 (a few samples of this study predate the infection). Cell type and time point are not known. The gene calls are TRBV12-3 or TRBV12-4 and TRBJ2-5; D may be TRBD1 or TRBD2 (5 bases each). The sequenced material came from PBMCs or a T cell subset sorted from them (not recorded which). CDR3 DNA: TGTGCCAGCAGTCCATCTAGGGGCGGGGAGACCCAGTACTTC. This gives the protein CASSPSRGGETQYF.